This TCR beta chain was sequenced during a study of blood T cells in healthy people across ages (dated by TCRdb to 2014 to 2015). For the wider study: Template switching captured roughly one uniquely barcoded TCR beta cDNA molecule per two T cells in model experiments. Donors of different ages were randomly distributed across sequencing lanes to avoid experimental bias. To track age-related changes in TCR beta repertoire diversity, the study relied on deep sequencing normalized with unique cDNA molecular identifiers. Donors were grouped into four age groups: young (average about 15 years), middle-aged (39), aged (about 59) and long-lived (roughly 80). For two donors (one aged 18 to 29 and one aged 80 or older), the study analyzed two additional independent replicas of 1 million unique cDNA reads from the same blood draw. Overall results and qualifications from the work: Estimates of total diversity from one million sequenced T cells were regarded as lower bounds and underestimates. Bulk unsorted PBMC profiling prevented conclusive comparison of naive and antigen-experienced compartments. The percentage of naive T cells measured by flow cytometry correlated strongly with observed TCR beta diversity. Donor CMV infection status was unknown, potentially confounding age-related changes in expanded clonotypes. Compared with the aged group, the long-lived group had more naive CD4+ T cells, fewer expanded clones and increased TCR diversity, a pattern suggesting age selection. As age increased, observed TCR beta diversity per million T cells dropped in a roughly linear way, and a significant reduction was already evident by age approximately 40.

As regards this clonotype: The antigen it recognizes is unknown. No much larger clone exists at a distance of one base, and base qualities are not known.

The library relied on 5' RACE. A second PCR of roughly 6 to 12 cycles was run with a J-beta primer mix and a sample-barcoded 5' primer. Each TCR beta cDNA molecule received a unique molecular identifier from a template-switch 5' adaptor carrying 12 random nucleotides. At least 2.5 million CDR3-containing paired-end reads were obtained from each sample. All of the RNA was converted into first-strand cDNA using the Mint cDNA synthesis kit, with a TRBC-specific oligonucleotide serving as the primer. Following uracil-DNA glycosylase treatment, all cDNA underwent a first 18-cycle PCR with the universal primers M1SS and BC2_uni_R. On the authors' methods: Each sample was normalized by randomly selecting 1 million high-quality reads, each carrying a distinct molecular identifier. Instead of being binned into consensus sequences, reads with shared molecular identifiers were discarded. CDR3 identification, clonotype clustering and error correction used MiTCR with a Q25 quality threshold and the strictest error-elimination algorithm. A nonparametric unseen species model with Euler transformation was used to estimate lower-bound total TCR beta diversity. TCRdb passed the public sequencing reads through fastp at Q25 and MiXCR, retaining productive beta sequences. Each entry merges the rows of one CDR3 protein and shows their most common DNA and genes. The V and J calls reflect TCRdb's pipeline rather than the authors' work. Recorded for this sample are over 1,500,000 distinct CDR3 sequences; about 39% of them occurred a single time. The leading ten clones occupy under 25% of the sample.

From the cysteine up to the phenylalanine, the CDR3 has a length of 15 residues. Just CDR3 DNA is preserved here, 45 bases in frame from base 1. The junction shows trimming of 0 bases on V and 7 bases on J, plus 11 bases between the germline ends. CDR1 and CDR2, looked up from the germline V gene, are SGHRS and YFSETQ. Donors were under 40 systemically healthy Caucasian individuals from Russia aged roughly 6 to 100 years. Each donor gave about 9.8 milliliters of peripheral blood, drawn into EDTA-treated Vacutainer tubes. Ficoll-Paque density-gradient centrifugation was used to isolate PBMCs, with at least 6.5 million per sample. Trizol reagent was used to extract total RNA from the PBMCs, yielding at least 6 micrograms per sample. Naive CD45RAhigh/CD27high T cell percentages were measured by flow cytometry on a PBMC aliquot from every donor.

The chain links TRBV5-1 with TRBJ1-6; D gene: possibly TRBD1, on 5 matching bases. The origin of this receptor is a human donor in good health. The sample consisted of blood. This receptor carries the CDR3 CASSLEDGGNSPLHF. The base sequence is TGCGCCAGCAGCTTGGAGGACGGGGGAAATTCACCCCTCCACTTT.